This TCR beta chain emerged from a study of response to subunit inactivated influenza vaccine. Study results and limitations: Authors suggested each seasonal influenza vaccination recruits few new T cells.

CDR3 length equals 16 residues. Deletions cut 2 bases from V and 1 base from J, with 15 bases between. Germline CDR1 and CDR2: SGHAT and FQNNGV. This clonotype was recorded a few times. Its antigen is currently unknown. TCRdb ran MiXCR on the RT-PCR reads and lists one entry per CDR3 protein. The sample includes approximately 530,000 distinct CDR3 sequences, approximately 13% of them seen just once. The sequence was obtained from a man aged 50 to 60 who received an inactivated influenza vaccine. Sequenced material: PBMCs from blood, taken roughly 46 days after vaccination. The rearrangement links TRBV11-2 to TRBJ2-7; either TRBD1 or TRBD2 may supply D (5 bases each). DNA of the CDR3: TGTGCCAGCAGCTTATTTATCATTGGGGGTTCCTACGAGCAGTACTTC. Encoded protein: CASSLFIIGGSYEQYF.